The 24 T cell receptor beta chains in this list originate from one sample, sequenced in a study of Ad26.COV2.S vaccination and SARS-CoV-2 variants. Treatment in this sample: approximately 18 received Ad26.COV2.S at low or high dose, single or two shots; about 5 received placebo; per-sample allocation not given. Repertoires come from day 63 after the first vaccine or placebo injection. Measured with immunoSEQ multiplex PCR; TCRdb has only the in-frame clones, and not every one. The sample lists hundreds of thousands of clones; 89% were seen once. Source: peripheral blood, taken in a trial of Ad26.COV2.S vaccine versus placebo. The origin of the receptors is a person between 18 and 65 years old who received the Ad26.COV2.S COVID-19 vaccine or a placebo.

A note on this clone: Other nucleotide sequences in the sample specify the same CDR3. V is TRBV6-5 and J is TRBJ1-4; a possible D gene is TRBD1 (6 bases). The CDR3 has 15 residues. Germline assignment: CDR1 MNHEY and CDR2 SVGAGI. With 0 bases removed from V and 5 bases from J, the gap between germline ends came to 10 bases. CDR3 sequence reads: CASSYSTGLNEKLFF. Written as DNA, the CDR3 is TGTGCCAGCAGTTACTCTACAGGGTTAAATGAAAAACTGTTTTTT.

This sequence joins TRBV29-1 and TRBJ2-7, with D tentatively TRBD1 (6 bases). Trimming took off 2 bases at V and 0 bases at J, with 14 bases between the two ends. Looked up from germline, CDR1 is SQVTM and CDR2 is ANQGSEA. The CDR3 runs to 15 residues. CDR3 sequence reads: CSVESWTESSYEQYF. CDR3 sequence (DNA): TGCAGCGTTGAATCCTGGACAGAAAGCTCCTACGAGCAGTACTTC.

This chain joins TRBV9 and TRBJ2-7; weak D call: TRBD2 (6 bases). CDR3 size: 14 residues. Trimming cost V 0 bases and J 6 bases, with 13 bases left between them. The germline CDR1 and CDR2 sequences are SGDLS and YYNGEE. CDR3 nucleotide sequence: TGTGCCAGCAGCGTAGACGGGGGAAGGGGCGAGCAGTACTTC. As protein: CASSVDGGRGEQYF.

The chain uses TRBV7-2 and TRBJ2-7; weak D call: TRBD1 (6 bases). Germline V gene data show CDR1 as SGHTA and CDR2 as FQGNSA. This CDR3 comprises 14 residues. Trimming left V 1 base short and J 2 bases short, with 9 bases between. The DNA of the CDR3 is TGTGCCAGCAGCTTAGAGTGGGGGCCCTACGAGCAGTACTTC. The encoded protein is CASSLEWGPYEQYF.

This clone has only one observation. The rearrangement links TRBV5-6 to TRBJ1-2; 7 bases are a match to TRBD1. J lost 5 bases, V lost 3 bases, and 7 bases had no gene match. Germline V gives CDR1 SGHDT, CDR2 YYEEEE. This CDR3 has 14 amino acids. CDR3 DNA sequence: TGTGCCAGCAGCTACAGGGGACCTACTTATGGCTACACCTTC. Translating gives CASSYRGPTYGYTF. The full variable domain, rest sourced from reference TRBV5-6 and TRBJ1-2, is DAGVTQSPTHLIKTRGQQVTLRCSPKSGHDTVSWYQQALGQGPQFIFQYYEEEERQRGNFPDRFSGHQFPNYSSELNVNALLLGDSALYLCASSYRGPTYGYTFGSGTRLTVV.

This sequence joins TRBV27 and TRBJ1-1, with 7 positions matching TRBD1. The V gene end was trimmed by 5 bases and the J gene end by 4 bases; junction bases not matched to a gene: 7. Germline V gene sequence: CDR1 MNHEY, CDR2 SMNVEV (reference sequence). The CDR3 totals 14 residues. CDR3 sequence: CASSPAGGSTEAFF. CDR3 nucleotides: TGTGCCAGCAGTCCGGCAGGGGGGAGCACTGAAGCTTTCTTT.

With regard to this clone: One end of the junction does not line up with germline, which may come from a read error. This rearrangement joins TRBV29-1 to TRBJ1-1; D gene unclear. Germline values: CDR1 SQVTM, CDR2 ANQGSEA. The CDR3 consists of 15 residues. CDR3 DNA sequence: TGCAGCGTTGAAGATCCCGCCAGACCCAACACTGGAGCTTTCTTT. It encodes CSVEDPARPNTGAFF.

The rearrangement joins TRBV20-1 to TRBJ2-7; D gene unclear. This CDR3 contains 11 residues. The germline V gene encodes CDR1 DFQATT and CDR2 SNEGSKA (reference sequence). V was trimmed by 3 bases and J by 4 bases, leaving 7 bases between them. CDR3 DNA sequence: TGCAGTGCTAGGGCCCTTTACGAGCAGTACTTC. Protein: CSARALYEQYF.

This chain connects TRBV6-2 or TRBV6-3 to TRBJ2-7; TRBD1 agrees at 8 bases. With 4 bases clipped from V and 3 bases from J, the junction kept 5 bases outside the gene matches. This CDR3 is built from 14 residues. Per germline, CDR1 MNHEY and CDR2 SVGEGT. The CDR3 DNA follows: TGTGCCAGCAGTTCTGGGACAGGAATCTACGAGCAGTACTTC. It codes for CASSSGTGIYEQYF.

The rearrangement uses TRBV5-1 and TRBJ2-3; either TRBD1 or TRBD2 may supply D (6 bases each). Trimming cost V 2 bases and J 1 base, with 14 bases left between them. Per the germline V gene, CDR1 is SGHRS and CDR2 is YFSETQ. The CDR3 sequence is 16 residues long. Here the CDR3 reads CASSLPPGGGTDTQYF. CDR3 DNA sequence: TGCGCCAGCAGCTTACCCCCCGGGGGCGGCACAGATACGCAGTATTTT.

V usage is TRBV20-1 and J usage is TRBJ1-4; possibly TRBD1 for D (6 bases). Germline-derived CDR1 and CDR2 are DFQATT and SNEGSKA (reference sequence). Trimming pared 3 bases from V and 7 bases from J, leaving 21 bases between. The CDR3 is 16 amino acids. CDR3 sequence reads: CSASWGAQRRGEKLFF. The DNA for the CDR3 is TGCAGTGCTAGTTGGGGGGCACAGCGTAGGGGTGAAAAACTGTTTTTT.

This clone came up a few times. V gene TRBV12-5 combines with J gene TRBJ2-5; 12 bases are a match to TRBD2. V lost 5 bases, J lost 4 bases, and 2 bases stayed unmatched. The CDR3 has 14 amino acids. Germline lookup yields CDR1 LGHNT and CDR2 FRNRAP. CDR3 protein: CASGPGLAGETQYF. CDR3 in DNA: TGTGCTAGTGGTCCGGGACTAGCGGGAGAGACCCAGTACTTC. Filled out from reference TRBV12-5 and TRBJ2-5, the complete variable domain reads DARVTQTPRHKVTEMGQEVTMRCQPILGHNTVFWYRQTMMQGLELLAYFRNRAPLDDSGMPKDRFSAEMPDATLATLKIQPSEPRDSAVYFCASGPGLAGETQYFGPGTRLLVL.

The CDR3 DNA reads as TGTGCCAGCAGCCCCACTAGCGGTACCTATACGCAGTATTTT. Translated: CASSPTSGTYTQYF. The chain recombines TRBV7-8 with TRBJ2-3; 8 nucleotides line up with TRBD2. Germline V gene data show CDR1 as SGHVS and CDR2 as FQNEAQ. V lost 5 bases and J lost 7; bases outside the gene matches: 8. The CDR3 covers 14 residues.

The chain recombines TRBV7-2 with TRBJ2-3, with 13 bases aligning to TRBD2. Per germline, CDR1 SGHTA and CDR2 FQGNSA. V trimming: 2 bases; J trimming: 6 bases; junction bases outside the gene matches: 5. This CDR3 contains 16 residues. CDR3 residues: CASSLSLAGGGDTQYF. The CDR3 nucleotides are TGTGCCAGCAGCTTATCACTAGCGGGAGGGGGGGATACGCAGTATTTT.

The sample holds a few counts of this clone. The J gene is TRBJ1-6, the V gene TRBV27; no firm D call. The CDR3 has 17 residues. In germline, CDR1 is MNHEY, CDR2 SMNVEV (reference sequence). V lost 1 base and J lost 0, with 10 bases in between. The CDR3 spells CASSLFGLSSYNSPLHF. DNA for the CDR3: TGTGCCAGCAGTTTATTTGGGTTGAGCTCCTATAATTCACCCCTCCACTTT.

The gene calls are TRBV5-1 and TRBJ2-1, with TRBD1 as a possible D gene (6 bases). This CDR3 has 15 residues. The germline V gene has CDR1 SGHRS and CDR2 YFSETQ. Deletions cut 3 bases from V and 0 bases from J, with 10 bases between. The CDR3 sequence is CASSSGVSSYNEQFF. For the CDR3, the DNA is TGCGCCAGCAGCTCAGGGGTGAGCTCCTACAATGAGCAGTTCTTC.

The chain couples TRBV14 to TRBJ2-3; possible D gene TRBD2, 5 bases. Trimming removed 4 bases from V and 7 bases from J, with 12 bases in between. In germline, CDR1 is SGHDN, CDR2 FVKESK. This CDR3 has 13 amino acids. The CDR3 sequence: CASSRLDSYTQYF. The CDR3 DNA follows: TGTGCCAGCAGCCGCCTGGACTCTTATACGCAGTATTTT.

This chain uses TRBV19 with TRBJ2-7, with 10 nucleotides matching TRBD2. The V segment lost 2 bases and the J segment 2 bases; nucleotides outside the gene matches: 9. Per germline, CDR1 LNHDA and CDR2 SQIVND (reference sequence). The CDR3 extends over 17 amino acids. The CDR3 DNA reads TGTGCCAGTAGTATAACACTCGGGACTAGCGTTCCCTACGAGCAGTACTTC. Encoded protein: CASSITLGTSVPYEQYF. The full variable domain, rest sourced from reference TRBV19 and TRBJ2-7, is DGGITQSPKYLFRKEGQNVTLSCEQNLNHDAMYWYRQDPGQGLRLIYYSQIVNDFQKGDIAEGYSVSREKKESFPLTVTSAQKNPTAFYLCASSITLGTSVPYEQYFGPGTRLTVT.

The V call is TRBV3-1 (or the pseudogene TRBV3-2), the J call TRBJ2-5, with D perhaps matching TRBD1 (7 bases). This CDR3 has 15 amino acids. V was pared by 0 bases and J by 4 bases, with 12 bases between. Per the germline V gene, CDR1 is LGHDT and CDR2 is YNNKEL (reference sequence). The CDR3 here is CASSQEYQGGETQYF. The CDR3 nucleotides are TGTGCCAGCAGCCAAGAATACCAGGGGGGAGAGACCCAGTACTTC.

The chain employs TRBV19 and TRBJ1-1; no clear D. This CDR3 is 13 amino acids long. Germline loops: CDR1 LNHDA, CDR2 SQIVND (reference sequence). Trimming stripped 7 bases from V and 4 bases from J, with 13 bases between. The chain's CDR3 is CASKEGPGTEAFF. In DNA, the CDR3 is TGTGCCAGTAAGGAGGGCCCGGGCACTGAAGCTTTCTTT.

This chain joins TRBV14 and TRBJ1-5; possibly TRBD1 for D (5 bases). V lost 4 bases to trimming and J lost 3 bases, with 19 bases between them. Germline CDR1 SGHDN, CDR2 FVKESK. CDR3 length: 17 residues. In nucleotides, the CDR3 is TGTGCCAGCAGCCTTAATCAGGGAAAGGCCTTCAATCAGCCCCAGCATTTT. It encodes CASSLNQGKAFNQPQHF.

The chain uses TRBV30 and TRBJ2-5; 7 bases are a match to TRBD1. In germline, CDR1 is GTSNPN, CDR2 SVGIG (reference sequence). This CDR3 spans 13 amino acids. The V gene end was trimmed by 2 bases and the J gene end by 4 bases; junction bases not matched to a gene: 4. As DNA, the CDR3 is TGTGCCTGGAGTACAGGGGACGGAGAGACCCAGTACTTC. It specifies CAWSTGDGETQYF.

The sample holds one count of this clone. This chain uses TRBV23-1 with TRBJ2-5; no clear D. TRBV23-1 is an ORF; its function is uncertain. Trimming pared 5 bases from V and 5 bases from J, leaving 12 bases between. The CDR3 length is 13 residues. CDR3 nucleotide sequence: TGCGCCAGCAGTAGTTACCTGCAGGAGACCCAGTACTTC. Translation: CASSSYLQETQYF.

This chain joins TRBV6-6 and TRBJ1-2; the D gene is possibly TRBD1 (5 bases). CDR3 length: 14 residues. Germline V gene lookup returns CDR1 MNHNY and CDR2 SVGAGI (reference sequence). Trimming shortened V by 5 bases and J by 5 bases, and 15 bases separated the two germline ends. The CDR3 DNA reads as TGTGCCAGCAGTACCGGGCCTGAGGGGTATGGCTACACCTTC. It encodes CASSTGPEGYGYTF.